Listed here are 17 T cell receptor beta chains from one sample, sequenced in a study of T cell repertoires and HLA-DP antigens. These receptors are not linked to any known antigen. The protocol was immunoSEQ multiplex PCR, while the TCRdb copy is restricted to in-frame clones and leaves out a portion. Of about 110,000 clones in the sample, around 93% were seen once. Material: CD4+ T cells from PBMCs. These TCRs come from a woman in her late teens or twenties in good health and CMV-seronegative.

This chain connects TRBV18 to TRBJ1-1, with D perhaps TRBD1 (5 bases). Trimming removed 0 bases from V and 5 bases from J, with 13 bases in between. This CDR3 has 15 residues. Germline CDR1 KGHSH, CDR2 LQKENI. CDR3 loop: CASSPPEPGRTEAFF. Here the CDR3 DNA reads TGTGCCAGCTCACCACCGGAGCCAGGGAGGACTGAAGCTTTCTTT.

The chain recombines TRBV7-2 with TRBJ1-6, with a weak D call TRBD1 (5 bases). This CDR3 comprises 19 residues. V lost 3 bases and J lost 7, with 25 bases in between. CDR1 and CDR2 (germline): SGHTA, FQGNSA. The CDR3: CASSFLWQGFPLGNSPLHF. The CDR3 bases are TGTGCCAGCAGCTTCCTTTGGCAGGGTTTTCCACTCGGAAATTCACCCCTCCACTTT.

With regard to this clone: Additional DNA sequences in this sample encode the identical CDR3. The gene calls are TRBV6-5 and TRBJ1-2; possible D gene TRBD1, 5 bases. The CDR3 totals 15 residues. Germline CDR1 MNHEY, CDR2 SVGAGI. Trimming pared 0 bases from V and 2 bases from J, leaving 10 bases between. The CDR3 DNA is TGTGCCAGCAGTTACTCGAGGGGCGGAAACTATGGCTACACCTTC. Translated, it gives CASSYSRGGNYGYTF.

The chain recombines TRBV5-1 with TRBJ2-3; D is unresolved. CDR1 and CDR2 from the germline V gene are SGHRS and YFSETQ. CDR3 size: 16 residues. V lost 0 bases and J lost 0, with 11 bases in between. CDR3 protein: CASSLALTQSTDTQYF. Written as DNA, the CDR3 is TGCGCCAGCAGCTTGGCCTTGACACAAAGCACAGATACGCAGTATTTT. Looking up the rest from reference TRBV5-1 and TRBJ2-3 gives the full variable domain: KAGVTQTPRYLIKTRGQQVTLSCSPISGHRSVSWYQQTPGQGLQFLFEYFSETQRNKGNFPGRFSGRQFSNSRSEMNVSTLELGDSALYLCASSLALTQSTDTQYFGPGTRLTVL.

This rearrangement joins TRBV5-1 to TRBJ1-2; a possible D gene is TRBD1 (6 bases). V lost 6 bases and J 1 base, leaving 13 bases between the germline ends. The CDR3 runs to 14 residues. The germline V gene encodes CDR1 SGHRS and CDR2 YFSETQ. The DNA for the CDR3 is TGCGCCAGCACCCTCGGACAGATTAACTATGGCTACACCTTC. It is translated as CASTLGQINYGYTF.

As DNA, the CDR3 is TGTGCCAGCTCTCTTTGGTACCAAGAGACCCAGTACTTC. Translated, it gives CASSLWYQETQYF. The chain recombines TRBV18 with TRBJ2-5; no reliable D call. Trimming pared 6 bases from V and 0 bases from J, leaving 8 bases between. The CDR3 runs 13 residues. CDR1 is KGHSH, CDR2 LQKENI, per germline.

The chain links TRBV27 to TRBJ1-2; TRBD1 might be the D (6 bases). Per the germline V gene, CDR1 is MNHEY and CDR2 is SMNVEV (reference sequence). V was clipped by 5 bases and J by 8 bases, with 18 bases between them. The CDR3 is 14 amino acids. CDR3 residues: CASSVNRGREGYTF. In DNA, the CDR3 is TGTGCCAGCAGTGTTAATCGGGGGCGGGAAGGCTACACCTTC.

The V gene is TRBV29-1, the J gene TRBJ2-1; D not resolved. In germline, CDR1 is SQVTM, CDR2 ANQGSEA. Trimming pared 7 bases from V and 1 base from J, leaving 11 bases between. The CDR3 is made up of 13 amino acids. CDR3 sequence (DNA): TGCAGCGCCCCGGGCCCATCCTACAATGAGCAGTTCTTC. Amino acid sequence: CSAPGPSYNEQFF.

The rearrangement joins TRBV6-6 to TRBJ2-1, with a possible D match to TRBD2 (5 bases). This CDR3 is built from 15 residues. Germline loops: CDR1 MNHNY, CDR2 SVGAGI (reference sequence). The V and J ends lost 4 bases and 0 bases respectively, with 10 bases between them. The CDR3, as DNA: TGTGCCAGCAGTTTTAGCGCCGGCTCCTACAATGAGCAGTTCTTC. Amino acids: CASSFSAGSYNEQFF.

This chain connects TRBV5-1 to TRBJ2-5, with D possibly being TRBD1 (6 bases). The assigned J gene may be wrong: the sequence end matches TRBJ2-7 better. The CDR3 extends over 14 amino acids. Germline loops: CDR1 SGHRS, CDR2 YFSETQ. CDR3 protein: CASSLWTEAYEQYF. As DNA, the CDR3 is TGCGCCAGCAGCTTGTGGACAGAGGCCTACGAGCAGTACTTC.

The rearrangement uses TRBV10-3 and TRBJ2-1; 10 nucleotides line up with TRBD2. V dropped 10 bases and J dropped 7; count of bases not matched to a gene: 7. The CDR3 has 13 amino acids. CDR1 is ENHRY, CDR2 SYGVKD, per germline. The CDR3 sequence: CATLAGEMNEQFF. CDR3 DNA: TGTGCCACCCTAGCGGGAGAGATGAATGAGCAGTTCTTC.

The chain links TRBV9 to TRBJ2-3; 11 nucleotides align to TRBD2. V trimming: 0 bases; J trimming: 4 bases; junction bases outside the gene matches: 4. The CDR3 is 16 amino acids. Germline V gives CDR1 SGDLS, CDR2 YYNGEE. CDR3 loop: CASSVGASGGSDTQYF. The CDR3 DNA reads TGTGCCAGCAGCGTAGGGGCTAGCGGGGGGTCAGATACGCAGTATTTT.

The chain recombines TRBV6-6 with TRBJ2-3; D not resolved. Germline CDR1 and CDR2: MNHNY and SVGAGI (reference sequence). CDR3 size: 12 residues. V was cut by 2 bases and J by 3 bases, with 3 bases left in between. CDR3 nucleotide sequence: TGTGCCAGCAGTTACAAAACAGATACGCAGTATTTT. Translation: CASSYKTDTQYF.

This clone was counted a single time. The CDR3 spells CASSHFLRDRVFGHTIYF. The CDR3 DNA follows: TGCGCCAGCAGCCATTTCTTACGGGACAGGGTATTCGGGCACACCATATATTTT. This chain links TRBV4-1 with TRBJ1-3; 9 bases are shared with TRBD1. The V gene end was trimmed by 3 bases and the J gene end by 8 bases; junction bases not matched to a gene: 17. The CDR3 loop spans 18 amino acids. CDR1 is MGHRA and CDR2 is YSYEKL in the germline V gene.

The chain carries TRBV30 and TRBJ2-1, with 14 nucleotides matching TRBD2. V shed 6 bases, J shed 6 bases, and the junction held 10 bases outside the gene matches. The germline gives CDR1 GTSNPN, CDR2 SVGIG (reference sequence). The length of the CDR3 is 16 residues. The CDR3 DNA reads TGTGCCTGTACCGCCGGGACTAGCGGGAGTGGCAATGAGCAGTTCTTC. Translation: CACTAGTSGSGNEQFF.

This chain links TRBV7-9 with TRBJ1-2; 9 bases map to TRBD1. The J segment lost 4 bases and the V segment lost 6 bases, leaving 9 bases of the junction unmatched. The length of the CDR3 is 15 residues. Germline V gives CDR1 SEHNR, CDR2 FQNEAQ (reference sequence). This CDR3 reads CASSPGQGLGYGYTF. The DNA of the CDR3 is TGTGCCAGCAGTCCTGGACAGGGGCTAGGCTATGGCTACACCTTC.

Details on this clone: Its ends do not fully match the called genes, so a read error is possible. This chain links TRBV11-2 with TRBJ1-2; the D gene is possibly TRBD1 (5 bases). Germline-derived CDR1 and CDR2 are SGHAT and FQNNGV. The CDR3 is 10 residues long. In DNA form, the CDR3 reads TGTGCCAGCAGCAGCGGACACCCTGACTTC. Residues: CASSSGHPDF. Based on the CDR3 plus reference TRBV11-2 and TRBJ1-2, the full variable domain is EAGVAQSPRYKIIEKRQSVAFWCNPISGHATLYWYQQILGQGPKLLIQFQNNGVVDDSQLPKDRFSAERLKGVDSTLKIQPAKLEDSAVYLCASSSGHPDFGSGTRLTVV.